The rows below give T cell receptor beta chains drawn from one sample of a study of blood T cell repertoires in COVID-19. The data were produced by immunoSEQ multiplex PCR, yet TCRdb's version contains in-frame clones alone and is incomplete. The repertoire includes roughly 120,000 clones, less than 85% of them detected once, and 0.65% to 0.95% sits in the top ten. Sequencing was done on a sample of peripheral blood. These receptors were collected from a human donor with acute or convalescent COVID-19. The donor label of this sample is uncertain. CDR3s include the opening cysteine and the closing phenylalanine or tryptophan. A D gene is named only where the DNA matches it firmly. Where a row states a size, it is once, few, many or the class of an expanded clone; other rows omit it.

j_gene,d_gene,abundance,v_gene,CDR3nt,CDR3aa
TRBJ2-3,-,-,TRBV6-5,TGTGCCAGCAGCGGGTGGGGGGACCCAGATACGCAGTATTTT,CASSGWGDPDTQYF
TRBJ2-7,-,-,TRBV20-1,TGCAGTGCTAGTCGGGTAGGCATCAGATTGAGTGAGCAGTACTTC,CSASRVGIRLSEQYF
TRBJ2-6,-,-,TRBV20-1,TGCAGTGCTAGTGGCGGTCACCAGAAGGACGTCCTGACTTTC,CSASGGHQKDVLTF
TRBJ2-3,-,many,TRBV29-1,TGCAGCGTCCGAGAAGGGAGAGATACGCAGTATTTT,CSVREGRDTQYF
TRBJ2-7,-,few,TRBV7-2,TGTGCCAGCAGTCCACATGGACAGACCTACGAGCAGTACTTC,CASSPHGQTYEQYF
TRBJ1-3,TRBD1,-,TRBV15,TGTGCCACCAGCAGAGTCAGGACAGGGAGAAACACCATATATTTT,CATSRVRTGRNTIYF
TRBJ1-4,TRBD1,-,TRBV2,TGTGCCAGCAGTGAAGGAATCGGGACAGGGCTAGAAAAACTGTTTTTT,CASSEGIGTGLEKLFF
TRBJ2-7,-,many,TRBV3-1/TRBV3-2,TGTGCCAGCAGCCAAGAAGCCGAGCAGTACTTC,CASSQEAEQYF
TRBJ1-1,TRBD1,-,TRBV10-1,TGCGCCAGCAGTGGGACAGGGGGCTGGAACACTGAAGCTTTCTTT,CASSGTGGWNTEAFF
TRBJ1-1,TRBD1,once,TRBV12-3/TRBV12-4,TGTGCCAGCAGTCTTCAGACAGGGGGCTGGGCTTTCTTT,CASSLQTGGWAFF
TRBJ2-1,-,-,TRBV2,TGTGCCAGCAGTGTACAGGGTAATGAGCAGTTCTTC,CASSVQGNEQFF
TRBJ1-2,TRBD1,-,TRBV5-6,TGTGCCAGCAGATGGCAGGGGGCAGCTGGCTACACCTTC,CASRWQGAAGYTF
TRBJ1-5,-,-,TRBV5-5,TGTGCCAGCAGCTTGGTACCAGCGAATCAGCCCCAGCATTTT,CASSLVPANQPQHF
TRBJ1-1,-,-,TRBV19,TGTGCCAGTAGTATGTGGGACTTCGCTGAAGCTTTCTTT,CASSMWDFAEAFF
TRBJ1-1,TRBD1,-,TRBV11-3,TGTGCCAGCAGCTTAACTAGCGGGACAGCTCCGTTCTTT,CASSLTSGTAPFF
TRBJ1-5,TRBD1,-,TRBV7-9,TGTGCCAGCAGCTTAGCGACAGGGGCAGAGGGTCAGCCCCAGCATTTT,CASSLATGAEGQPQHF
TRBJ2-7,-,-,TRBV7-2,TGTGCCAGCAGCTTCGGGGGCTCCTACGAGCAGTACTTC,CASSFGGSYEQYF
TRBJ2-3,TRBD2,few,TRBV28,TGTGCCAGCATCCCCCTGGGGGGGGGAGGCACAGATACGCAGTATTTT,CASIPLGGGGTDTQYF
TRBJ2-4,TRBD2,-,TRBV5-8,TGTGCCAGCAGCTCCGGGACTAGCGGACTAGCCAAAAACATTCAGTACTTC,CASSSGTSGLAKNIQYF
TRBJ2-6,TRBD2,-,TRBV7-9,TGTGCCAGCAGCCAATGGCGGGGGTCTGGGGCCAACGTCCTGACTTTC,CASSQWRGSGANVLTF
TRBJ2-3,-,few,TRBV4-1,TGCGCCAGCAGCCAAGATCGGGGGGCTAGCGGCCTCACAGATACGCAGTATTTT,CASSQDRGASGLTDTQYF
TRBJ1-2,-,-,TRBV2,TGTGCCAGCAACAGGGAATATGGCTACACCTTC,CASNREYGYTF
TRBJ1-1,-,few,TRBV5-6,TGTGCCAGCAGCTCCAGGTCAGGGTACGGTGAAGCTTTCTTT,CASSSRSGYGEAFF
TRBJ1-2,-,many,TRBV3-1/TRBV3-2,TGTGCCAGCAGCCAAGCAGTTAACTATGGCTACACCTTC,CASSQAVNYGYTF
TRBJ2-2,TRBD2,-,TRBV27,TGTGCCAGCAGCCAAGGGTTAGCGGGGAACACCGGGGAGCTGTTTTTT,CASSQGLAGNTGELFF
TRBJ2-2,TRBD2,-,TRBV10-2,TGCGCCAGCAGCGGGGGGTCCGGGGAGCTGTTTTTT,CASSGGSGELFF
TRBJ1-5,-,few,TRBV19,TGTGCCAGTAGTATAGGGAAAGGGAGGGGCAATCAGCCCCAGCATTTT,CASSIGKGRGNQPQHF
TRBJ2-2,-,-,TRBV6-4,TGTGCCAGCAGTGTAACGAACACCGGGGAGCTGTTTTTT,CASSVTNTGELFF
TRBJ1-1,TRBD1,-,TRBV7-6,TGTGCCAGCAGCCCCCGGACAGGGCTCGAAGCTTTCTTT,CASSPRTGLEAFF
TRBJ1-5,-,few,TRBV28,TGTGCCAGCAGTTTATTTGCAGGGGTCAATCAGCCCCAGCATTTT,CASSLFAGVNQPQHF
TRBJ1-5,-,-,TRBV7-2,TGTGCCAGCAGCTCACAGGGTTTCGGCAATCAGCCCCAGCATTTT,CASSSQGFGNQPQHF
TRBJ1-1,-,-,TRBV14,TGTGCCAGCAGCCGCAGGCCAAACACTGAAGCTTTCTTT,CASSRRPNTEAFF
TRBJ1-3,-,-,TRBV4-2,TGTGCCAGCAGCCAAGTGCGCGGGCACTCTGGAAACACCATATATTTT,CASSQVRGHSGNTIYF
TRBJ1-6,-,-,TRBV21-1,TGTGCCAGCAGCAAAGCGCTCGGCAGGGTCGTTTCACCCCTCCACTTT,CASSKALGRVVSPLHF
TRBJ1-2,-,-,TRBV9,TGTGCCAGCAGCCACGGTAACGGGGGCTACACCTTC,CASSHGNGGYTF
TRBJ2-5,-,-,TRBV27,TGTGCCAGCAGGGTGCGATATACAGGGCTGACGGAGACCCAGTACTTC,CASRVRYTGLTETQYF
TRBJ2-1,-,-,TRBV3-1/TRBV3-2,TGTGCCAGCAGCCAAGATGACAGTGAATCCTTCTTC,CASSQDDSESFF
TRBJ1-4,-,-,TRBV19,TGTGCCAGTAAGGCCGGCCCGGGAACTAATGAAAAACTGTTTTTT,CASKAGPGTNEKLFF
TRBJ1-1,TRBD1,few,TRBV2,TGTGCCACCCCGGTGGGACAGCGAAACTTGAACACTGAAGCTTTCTTT,CATPVGQRNLNTEAFF
TRBJ2-3,TRBD2,-,TRBV20-1,TGCAGTGCTAGTGGACTAGCGGGGGCCAGCACAGATACGCAGTATTTT,CSASGLAGASTDTQYF
TRBJ2-1,TRBD2,-,TRBV5-8,TGTGCCAGCAGCCGAGGACTAGCGGGGGACAATGAGCAGTTCTTC,CASSRGLAGDNEQFF
TRBJ1-2,TRBD1,-,TRBV13,TGTGCCAGCAGCTTAGCCGGGACAGGGGTTACCTATGGCTACACCTTC,CASSLAGTGVTYGYTF
TRBJ1-2,-,-,TRBV7-2,TGTGCCAGCAGCTTAAGGGGCCTGCCTGCTGGCTACACCTTC,CASSLRGLPAGYTF
TRBJ2-2,TRBD1,-,TRBV2,TGTGCCAGCAGATTACAGGGGGGTGGCGGGGAGCTGTTTTTT,CASRLQGGGGELFF
TRBJ2-6,-,-,TRBV5-1,TGCGCCAGCAGGCGGGACAGCTCCTCTGGGGCCAACGTCCTGACTTTC,CASRRDSSSGANVLTF
TRBJ1-6,TRBD1,-,TRBV7-9,TGTGCCAGCAGCCCCCCAGGGCAGGGGGCTAATTCACCCCTCCACTTT,CASSPPGQGANSPLHF
TRBJ2-5,TRBD2,many,TRBV5-4,TGTGCCAGCAGCGGCGCGGGGGACCAAGAGACCCAGTACTTC,CASSGAGDQETQYF
TRBJ1-2,TRBD1,-,TRBV30,TGTGCCTGGGGAACAGGGGACGGCTACACCTTC,CAWGTGDGYTF
TRBJ2-3,TRBD2,-,TRBV30,TGTGCCTGGAGTGTAGCTAGCGGGGGGACAGATACGCAGTATTTT,CAWSVASGGTDTQYF
TRBJ2-2,TRBD2,-,TRBV2,TGTGCCAGCAGTCGTAGCGGGGACACCGGGGAGCTGTTTTTT,CASSRSGDTGELFF
TRBJ2-2,-,-,TRBV24-1,TGTGCCACCAGTGACCAACGGCCGGGGGTCACCGGGGAGCTGTTTTTT,CATSDQRPGVTGELFF
TRBJ1-3,-,-,TRBV6-5,TGTGCCAGCAGCCACAGGGATGGAAACACCATATATTTT,CASSHRDGNTIYF
TRBJ2-2,-,-,TRBV6-5,TGTGCCAGCAAGGGACTCCAGAACACCGGGGAGCTGTTTTTT,CASKGLQNTGELFF
TRBJ1-5,-,many,TRBV28,TGTGCCAGCAGTACCCCCCCAGGTTCCAATCAGCCCCAGCATTTT,CASSTPPGSNQPQHF
TRBJ1-6,-,-,TRBV28,TGTGCCAGCAGACAAGGACCCGGGGGTTCACCCCTCCACTTT,CASRQGPGGSPLHF